A selection of T cell receptor beta chains follows, all from one sample in a study of blood T cells in healthy people across ages. Each CDR3 protein is one row after TCRdb ran MiXCR on the 5' RACE reads. The table includes 800,000 to 1,000,000 distinct CDR3 sequences, approximately 49% detected once. Material for sequencing was blood. The receptors were gathered from a man aged 25-45 years in good health. CDR3s include the opening cysteine and the closing phenylalanine or tryptophan. Fields, in order: J gene, clone size, V gene, D gene, CDR3 protein, CDR3 DNA. A D gene is named only where the DNA matches it firmly. A clone size is listed for some rows: how often the clone was seen (once, few, many), or a class if it is expanded.

TRBJ2-4 few TRBV20-1 TRBD2 CSAPESGEGIQYF TGCAGTGCCCCGGAGAGCGGGGAGGGGATTCAGTACTTC
TRBJ2-7 many TRBV29-1 - CSVELQGQGDEQYF TGCAGCGTTGAGTTACAGGGACAAGGGGACGAGCAGTACTTC
TRBJ1-2 - TRBV15 - CATSRDLEGFLYGYTF TGTGCCACCAGCAGAGATCTCGAGGGGTTTCTCTACGGCTACACCTTC
TRBJ1-1 - TRBV4-1 - CASSQDGENTEAFF TGCGCCAGCAGCCAAGATGGTGAGAACACTGAAGCTTTCTTT
TRBJ2-3 - TRBV24-1 TRBD2 CATSDPAGASTDTQYF TGTGCCACCAGTGACCCAGCGGGGGCTAGCACAGATACGCAGTATTTT
TRBJ2-7 - TRBV12-3/TRBV12-4 - CASSFGAATLTYEQYF TGTGCCAGCAGTTTTGGGGCAGCAACTCTAACCTACGAGCAGTACTTC
TRBJ2-1 few TRBV6-1 - CASRGGAIDNEQFF TGTGCCAGCAGGGGCGGGGCGATAGACAATGAGCAGTTCTTC
TRBJ1-5 - TRBV28 - CASSSLRIPNQPQHF TGTGCCAGCAGTTCTCTCCGGATACCCAATCAGCCCCAGCATTTT
TRBJ1-1 - TRBV28 TRBD1 CASNPTGGHWKAFF TGTGCCAGCAATCCGACAGGGGGACACTGGAAAGCTTTCTTT
TRBJ1-2 - TRBV7-9 TRBD1 CASSLEVGQGPNYGYTF TGTGCCAGCAGCTTAGAGGTCGGACAGGGACCTAACTATGGCTACACCTTC
TRBJ2-7 - TRBV7-2 - CASSSSPPDEQYF TGTGCCAGCAGCTCATCACCTCCGGACGAGCAGTACTTC
TRBJ2-4 - TRBV3-1 TRBD2 CASSPRGGIQYF TGTGCCAGCAGCCCGCGGGGGGGCATTCAGTACTTC
TRBJ1-1 - TRBV7-9 - CASSLAGGAEAFF TGTGCCAGCAGCCTTGCTGGGGGAGCTGAAGCTTTCTTT
TRBJ1-2 - TRBV7-3 TRBD1 CASSLFPRDRLKGYTF TGTGCCAGCAGCTTATTTCCCCGGGACAGGCTAAAAGGCTACACCTTC
TRBJ2-3 - TRBV20-1 - CSASTRQTRKDTQYF TGCAGTGCCAGCACCAGACAGACCCGCAAAGATACGCAGTATTTT
TRBJ1-2 - TRBV20-1 TRBD1 CSAETGVGRYGYTF TGCAGTGCTGAGACAGGGGTTGGTCGGTATGGCTACACCTTC
TRBJ2-5 - TRBV7-2 - CASSRKTPGGVDEQYF TGTGCCAGCAGCCGCAAAACCCCCGGAGGTGTCGATGAGCAGTACTTC
TRBJ1-2 - TRBV9 TRBD1 CASSIGTGAYGYTF TGTGCCAGCAGCATCGGGACAGGAGCCTATGGCTACACCTTC
TRBJ2-7 - TRBV18 - CASGGDVYEQYF TGTGCCAGCGGCGGGGACGTGTACGAGCAGTACTTC
TRBJ2-3 - TRBV18 TRBD2 CASSPELAGPDTQYF TGTGCCAGCTCACCGGAGCTAGCGGGGCCAGATACGCAGTATTTT
TRBJ2-3 few TRBV7-3 - CASSLRMMGLDTQYF TGTGCCAGCAGCTTAAGGATGATGGGGCTAGATACGCAGTATTTT
TRBJ1-5 - TRBV2 - CASSGLLGAQHF TGTGCCAGCAGTGGGTTACTAGGTGCTCAGCATTTT
TRBJ2-2 few TRBV27 - CASRRSSGPGELFF TGTGCCAGCAGAAGGTCGAGTGGCCCAGGGGAGCTGTTTTTT
TRBJ1-2 - TRBV20-1 - CSAVGGRNGYTF TGCAGTGCCGTGGGGGGTCGAAATGGCTACACCTTC
TRBJ2-1 many TRBV20-1 - CSARDSADLKEFF TGCAGTGCTAGAGATTCGGCAGACCTTAAGGAGTTCTTC
TRBJ2-3 few TRBV4-1 TRBD2 CASSQASRGGRMDTQYF TGCGCCAGCAGCCAAGCCTCGCGGGGGGGAAGAATGGATACGCAGTATTTT
TRBJ1-4 few TRBV27 - CASSLAVFGNEKLFF TGTGCCAGCAGTTTGGCGGTGTTCGGTAATGAAAAACTGTTTTTT
TRBJ2-5 - TRBV5-1 TRBD1 CASSLTDRDRQETQYF TGCGCCAGCAGCTTGACCGACAGGGATCGGCAAGAGACCCAGTACTTC
TRBJ2-5 - TRBV21-1 - CASSPRVATQETQYF TGTGCCAGCAGCCCCCGGGTAGCGACCCAAGAGACCCAGTACTTC
TRBJ2-2 few TRBV5-6 TRBD1 CASSIWTGLRTGELFF TGTGCCAGCAGCATATGGACAGGACTCCGCACCGGGGAGCTGTTTTTT
TRBJ1-1 once TRBV6-5 - CASSYTVDRSTEAFF TGTGCCAGCAGTTACACGGTAGATAGGAGCACTGAAGCTTTCTTT
TRBJ2-7 - TRBV7-2 TRBD2 CASSLERGGVNEQYF TGTGCCAGCAGCCTTGAGCGGGGGGGCGTAAACGAGCAGTACTTC
TRBJ2-7 many TRBV29-1 - CSVAQLNEQYF TGCAGCGTGGCACAGCTTAACGAGCAGTACTTC
TRBJ1-1 many TRBV6-5 - CASSWGGTEAFF TGTGCCAGCAGTTGGGGGGGGACTGAAGCTTTCTTT
TRBJ2-3 - TRBV24-1 TRBD2 CATSALGGDTDTQYF TGTGCCACCAGTGCTCTCGGGGGGGACACAGATACGCAGTATTTT
TRBJ2-5 - TRBV7-6 - CASSHQEETQYF TGTGCCAGCAGCCATCAAGAAGAGACCCAGTACTTC
TRBJ2-5 few TRBV11-2 - CASSLGHSLPGETQYF TGTGCCAGCAGCTTAGGCCACAGCTTGCCGGGAGAGACCCAGTACTTC
TRBJ2-1 - TRBV5-1 - CASSLRIGLDEQFF TGCGCCAGCAGCCTAAGGATAGGGTTGGATGAGCAGTTCTTC
TRBJ2-7 - TRBV5-8 TRBD2 CASSILAGGQNEQYF TGTGCCAGCAGCATACTAGCGGGGGGGCAGAACGAGCAGTACTTC
TRBJ2-1 few TRBV5-6 TRBD1 CASSFGTDFSYNEQFF TGTGCCAGCAGCTTCGGGACAGACTTCTCCTACAATGAGCAGTTCTTC
TRBJ2-6 few TRBV3-1 - CASSQGGTVGANVLTF TGTGCCAGCAGCCAAGGTGGCACAGTGGGGGCCAACGTCCTGACTTTC
TRBJ2-3 - TRBV27 TRBD1 CASSLRAGGARDTQYF TGTGCCAGCAGTCTCAGAGCAGGGGGCGCGAGAGATACGCAGTATTTT
TRBJ1-2 few TRBV7-9 - CASTLEESYGYTF TGTGCCAGCACCCTCGAAGAGAGCTATGGCTACACCTTC